This T cell receptor beta chain was profiled in a study of metastatic and nonmetastatic thyroid tumors. Study-level results: The reported finding was significantly higher TCR beta diversity in malignant thyroid tumors relative to benign nodules, in blood and tumor.

There are many counts of this clone. Its antigen is undetermined. The CDR3 contains 17 residues. Trimming cost V 1 base and J 6 bases; bases outside gene matches: 13. Looked up from germline, CDR1 is SEHNR and CDR2 is FQNEAQ (reference sequence). Each patient went into thyroid surgery without having received any treatment. TCRdb re-clonotyped the PCR reads through MiXCR. The sample yields 100,000 or so clones, 14% to 15% seen once. The material sequenced was blood. This TCR derives from a female donor with papillary thyroid cancer or a benign thyroid nodule (not recorded which). Some clones in this sample may be carry-over from other donors' samples. This chain connects TRBV7-9 to TRBJ2-5; 8 bases agree with TRBD2. CDR3 sequence: CASSLGSGTRTGKTQYF. CDR3 nucleotide sequence: TGTGCCAGCAGCTTAGGGTCTGGGACTAGAACGGGAAAGACCCAGTACTTC.